This T cell receptor beta chain is from a study of Graves' ophthalmopathy and Graves' hyperthyroidism. The study recruited hyperthyroidism patients aged 18 to 65 who were newly diagnosed, under 2 months' duration. Germline values: CDR1 SGHTA, CDR2 FQGNSA. CDR3 size: 16 residues. J lost 3 bases, V lost 2 bases, and 9 bases had no gene match. As the template, RNA transcripts were used to amplify TCR beta CDR3 regions. An opening RT-PCR round employed HTBI primers and preceded a second-round multiplex PCR. TCRdb independently ran MiXCR on the multiplex PCR reads; one entry per CDR3 protein. The sample lists around 1.1 million distinct CDR3 sequences; 35% to 40% were seen once.

The receptor was derived from an adult man with Graves' hyperthyroidism. The material sequenced was peripheral blood or thyroid tissue (not recorded which). The chain uses TRBV7-2 and TRBJ2-7; 8 positions agree with TRBD1. The CDR3 loop reads CASSLLPGQVIYEQYF. The DNA of the CDR3 is TGTGCCAGCAGCTTATTGCCGGGACAGGTGATCTACGAGCAGTACTTC.